A single sample is the source of the 26 T cell receptor beta chains below, sequenced in a study of T cells in Graves' hyperthyroidism and ophthalmopathy. Using RNA transcripts as the source, TCR beta CDR3 regions were amplified. Researchers ran a first-round RT-PCR on the TCR CDR3 using the HTBI primer set. TCRdb recomputed calls from the multiplex PCR reads with MiXCR, one row per CDR3 protein. The sample has hundreds of thousands of distinct CDR3 sequences, around 15% seen once. Sequences were obtained from blood. Source of these receptors: a man aged 50 or older with Graves' ophthalmopathy.

This clonotype was found a few times. The CDR3 nucleotides are TGTGCCACCAGTGACGGGACAGGCCTTTCCTATGGCTACACCTTC. This sequence encodes CATSDGTGLSYGYTF. The rearrangement joins TRBV24-1 to TRBJ1-2; 8 bases align to TRBD1. The CDR3 is 15 amino acids. Germline CDR1 KGHDR, CDR2 SFDVKD. V shed 4 bases, J shed 4 bases, and the junction held 7 bases outside the gene matches.

This clonotype occurred a few times. The chain links TRBV2 to TRBJ2-4; either TRBD1 or TRBD2 may supply D (5 bases each). The CDR3 is made up of 18 amino acids. Trimming took 7 bases from V and 0 from J, leaving 22 bases between them. Germline values: CDR1 SNHLY, CDR2 FYNNEI. The CDR3 loop reads CASIRTPGASEAKNIQYF. The CDR3 DNA reads as TGTGCCAGCATACGTACGCCCGGGGCCTCGGAAGCCAAAAACATTCAGTACTTC.

Worth noting for this clonotype: One base away lies a much larger clone, so this may be a sequencing read error. This chain links TRBV5-1 with TRBJ2-1; 8 nucleotides line up with TRBD2. CDR1 is SGHRS and CDR2 is YFSETQ in the germline V gene. The V gene end was trimmed by 1 base and the J gene end by 10 bases; junction bases not matched to a gene: 19. The CDR3 is made up of 18 amino acids. The CDR3 region is CASSLTTSDRRGRDEQFF. The CDR3, as DNA: TGCGCCAGCAGCTTGACGACTAGCGACCGCCGGGGGAGGGACGAGCAGTTCTTC.

This clonotype was counted many times. This chain joins TRBV3-1 and TRBJ2-2; D unclear. There are 15 residues in the CDR3. V was clipped by 1 base and J by 8 bases, with 14 bases between them. Per the germline V gene, CDR1 is LGHDT and CDR2 is YNNKEL (reference sequence). The CDR3 nucleotides are TGTGCCAGCAGCCAAGGTGTGGGATTCACAGGGGAGCTGTTTTTT. Encoded protein: CASSQGVGFTGELFF. Supplemented by reference TRBV3-1 and TRBJ2-2, the full variable domain reads DTAVSQTPKYLVTQMGNDKSIKCEQNLGHDTMYWYKQDSKKFLKIMFSYNNKELIINETVPNRFSPKSPDKAHLNLHINSLELGDSAVYFCASSQGVGFTGELFFGEGSRLTVL.

Many counts were recorded for this clonotype. The chain carries TRBV7-8 and TRBJ1-1; a weak D match, TRBD1 (5 bases). The CDR3 loop spans 13 amino acids. Germline CDR1 SGHVS, CDR2 FQNEAQ. Trimming cost V 5 bases and J 4 bases, with 11 bases left between them. The CDR3 bases are TGTGCCAGCAGCGCGGACAAGATCACTGAAGCTTTCTTT. Translation: CASSADKITEAFF.

This clonotype was counted many times. The rearrangement links TRBV11-2 to TRBJ2-7; 7 bases fit TRBD2. With V trimmed by 1 base and J by 0 bases, 3 bases remained unmatched. The CDR3 is made up of 15 amino acids. CDR1 and CDR2 from the germline V gene are SGHAT and FQNNGV. The CDR3: CASSLAAGSSYEQYF. As DNA, the CDR3 is TGTGCCAGCAGCTTAGCAGCGGGAAGCTCCTACGAGCAGTACTTC.

This clonotype was recorded at least ten times. The rearrangement uses TRBV5-1 and TRBJ2-3; D unresolved. CDR3 length: 15 amino acids. V dropped 0 bases and J dropped 0 bases, with 8 bases sitting between them. Germline CDR1 reads SGHRS; CDR2 reads YFSETQ. This CDR3 reads CASSLEDKSTDTQYF. The CDR3 region has the DNA TGCGCCAGCAGCTTGGAGGATAAAAGCACAGATACGCAGTATTTT.

This clonotype was seen more than once but under ten times. This chain joins TRBV28 and TRBJ2-1, with TRBD2 matching over 11 bases. The J segment lost 2 bases and the V segment lost 5 bases, leaving 5 bases of the junction unmatched. The germline gives CDR1 MDHEN, CDR2 SYDVKM. The CDR3 consists of 16 residues. CDR3 nucleotides: TGTGCCAGCAGTGGGGGACTAGCGGACGCCTACAATGAGCAGTTCTTC. This encodes CASSGGLADAYNEQFF.

The sample holds many counts of this clonotype. This chain joins TRBV6-1 and TRBJ2-1, with TRBD2 matching 14 bases. The germline V gene encodes CDR1 MNHNS and CDR2 SASEGT. The trim removed 5 bases at V and 9 bases at J, leaving 12 bases unmatched. This CDR3 spans 17 amino acids. The CDR3 bases are TGTGCCAGCAGTCCGACGGGAGCCGGGACTAGCGGGAGTGAGCAGTTCTTC. Translating gives CASSPTGAGTSGSEQFF.

This clonotype was counted ten times or more. V gene TRBV11-2 combines with J gene TRBJ2-5, with D tentatively TRBD2 (6 bases). CDR1 is SGHAT, CDR2 FQNNGV, per germline. The germline V and J ends were trimmed by 6 bases and 0 bases, with 14 bases remaining between them. This CDR3 spans 15 amino acids. The CDR3 bases are TGTGCCAGCAGGTCCCTAACTAGCAACCAAGAGACCCAGTACTTC. Translated, it gives CASRSLTSNQETQYF. Full variable domain (rest looked up from reference TRBV11-2 and TRBJ2-5): EAGVAQSPRYKIIEKRQSVAFWCNPISGHATLYWYQQILGQGPKLLIQFQNNGVVDDSQLPKDRFSAERLKGVDSTLKIQPAKLEDSAVYLCASRSLTSNQETQYFGPGTRLLVL.

The rearrangement uses TRBV28 and TRBJ2-6; D gene ambiguous. Germline V gene sequence: CDR1 MDHEN, CDR2 SYDVKM. Trimming removed 3 bases at V and 0 bases at J, with 12 bases between. The CDR3 is 17 amino acids. Here the CDR3 reads CASSLLLVGSGANVLTF. The CDR3 coding sequence is TGTGCCAGCAGTTTGCTTTTGGTGGGCTCTGGGGCCAACGTCCTGACTTTC.

J is TRBJ2-3 and V is TRBV10-3; 11 positions agree with TRBD2. Per germline, CDR1 ENHRY and CDR2 SYGVKD. This CDR3 region has 17 residues. V lost 2 bases and J lost 2; bases outside the gene matches: 6. CDR3 sequence (DNA): TGTGCCATCAGTGAGCCCGGGACTAGCGGAATCACAGATACGCAGTATTTT. Protein: CAISEPGTSGITDTQYF.

This clonotype has at least ten counts. As DNA, the CDR3 is TGTGCCAGCTCACTAGACAGGGCCACTGAAGCTTTCTTT. As protein: CASSLDRATEAFF. The gene calls are TRBV18 and TRBJ1-1; 7 nucleotides align to TRBD1. This CDR3 is built from 13 residues. Germline-derived CDR1 and CDR2 are KGHSH and LQKENI. V trimming: 4 bases; J trimming: 4 bases; junction bases outside the gene matches: 3.

The table lists this clonotype with a few counts. V and J are TRBV19 and TRBJ1-1; 7 bases align to TRBD1. CDR1 and CDR2 (germline): LNHDA, SQIVND (reference sequence). J was trimmed by 3 bases and V by 7 bases; bases with no gene match: 8. CDR3 length: 14 residues. Here the CDR3 DNA reads TGTGCCAGTACCCCGGGACAGAAGCACACTGAAGCTTTCTTT. Protein sequence: CASTPGQKHTEAFF.

Only a few counts were recorded for this clonotype. This chain connects TRBV5-1 to TRBJ1-3; D is unresolved. Germline CDR1 and CDR2: SGHRS and YFSETQ. The CDR3 extends over 15 amino acids. V lost 0 bases and J 2 bases, leaving 9 bases between the germline ends. The CDR3 region is CASSLDPAPGNTIYF. In nucleotides, the CDR3 is TGCGCCAGCAGCTTGGACCCGGCCCCTGGAAACACCATATATTTT.

Regarding this clonotype: A much larger clone lies one base from this, so it may be a read error. V gene TRBV11-2 combines with J gene TRBJ2-2; the D gene is possibly TRBD2 (7 bases). V was shortened by 3 bases and J by 0 bases, with 14 bases between the two germline ends. The CDR3 extends over 17 amino acids. CDR1 SGHAT and CDR2 FQNNGV come from the germline V gene. The CDR3 region is CASSFGRGAANTGELFF. Here the CDR3 DNA reads TGTGCCAGCAGCTTCGGACGGGGGGCAGCGAACACCGGGGAGCTGTTTTTT.

V usage is TRBV10-3 and J usage is TRBJ1-6; a weak D match, TRBD1 (6 bases). The V end was cut by 6 bases, the J end by 7 bases, with 13 bases between. Germline V gives CDR1 ENHRY, CDR2 SYGVKD. CDR3 length: 14 residues. The chain's CDR3 is CAIRQGAGNSPLHF. The CDR3 DNA follows: TGTGCCATCAGACAGGGCGCGGGCAATTCACCCCTCCACTTT.

This clonotype occurred many times. The V gene is TRBV3-1, the J gene TRBJ2-6; D unresolved. CDR1 is LGHDT and CDR2 is YNNKEL in the germline V gene (reference sequence). The CDR3 covers 14 residues. The V and J ends lost 1 base and 2 bases respectively, with 3 bases between them. The CDR3 DNA reads as TGTGCCAGCAGCCAAGGACCTGGGGCCAACGTCCTGACTTTC. This codes for CASSQGPGANVLTF.

The chain uses TRBV7-6 and TRBJ2-1; TRBD2 agrees at 7 bases. Germline V gene lookup returns CDR1 SGHVS and CDR2 FNYEAQ. With 1 base clipped from V and 1 base from J, the junction kept 7 bases outside the gene matches. This CDR3 has 17 residues. CDR3 DNA: TGTGCCAGCAGCTTAGGGGCAAGGGGAGGGTCCTACAATGAGCAGTTCTTC. It encodes CASSLGARGGSYNEQFF.

The chain recombines TRBV5-4 with TRBJ2-4; TRBD2 aligns across 11 bases. Trimming cost V 4 bases and J 0 bases; bases outside gene matches: 3. CDR3 length: 16 amino acids. The germline gives CDR1 SGHNT, CDR2 YYREEE (reference sequence). The CDR3 DNA sequence: TGTGCCAGCAGCACCGGACTAGCGGGAGCCAAAAACATTCAGTACTTC. Its protein is CASSTGLAGAKNIQYF.

Many counts were recorded for this clonotype. The rearrangement links TRBV9 to TRBJ2-3; the D gene is possibly TRBD2 (6 bases). V was clipped by 4 bases and J by 6 bases, with 18 bases between them. The CDR3 extends over 15 amino acids. CDR1 and CDR2 from the germline V gene are SGDLS and YYNGEE. The chain's CDR3 is CASSLSVGRSDTQYF. In DNA form, the CDR3 reads TGTGCCAGCAGCCTATCCGTCGGGAGATCTGATACGCAGTATTTT.

This clonotype was counted a few times. The chain uses TRBV28 and TRBJ2-7, with D unresolved. Germline V lookup: CDR1 MDHEN, CDR2 SYDVKM. The CDR3 runs to 14 residues. The germline V and J ends were trimmed by 4 bases and 2 bases, with 12 bases remaining between them. The CDR3, as DNA: TGTGCCAGCAGTTCCCTGGCGGACCCCTACGAGCAGTACTTC. It encodes CASSSLADPYEQYF.

This clonotype was detected only a few times. The chain employs TRBV24-1 and TRBJ2-2; D is perhaps TRBD1 or TRBD2 (5 bases each). Germline V gives CDR1 KGHDR, CDR2 SFDVKD. Trimming removed 2 bases at V and 2 bases at J, with 8 bases between. The CDR3 runs 15 residues. Written as DNA, the CDR3 is TGTGCCACCAGTGATTGGGACGCAAACACCGGGGAGCTGTTTTTT. Amino acids: CATSDWDANTGELFF.

A word on this clonotype: This clone may be a read error of a much larger clone one base away. The rearrangement links TRBV24-1 to TRBJ1-2; D gene uncertain. The CDR3 contains 13 residues. Trimming pared 4 bases from V and 5 bases from J, leaving 10 bases between. The germline V gene has CDR1 KGHDR and CDR2 SFDVKD. The CDR3 sequence is CATSEEDGYGYTF. The CDR3 DNA sequence: TGTGCCACCAGTGAGGAGGATGGTTATGGCTACACCTTC.

The chain uses TRBV5-1 and TRBJ2-2; 7 nucleotides align to TRBD1. The germline V gene has CDR1 SGHRS and CDR2 YFSETQ. Trimming cost V 4 bases and J 6 bases; bases outside gene matches: 9. This CDR3 spans 15 amino acids. The CDR3, as DNA: TGCGCCAGCAGCCCCTACCCGACAGGGTCCGGGGAGCTGTTTTTT. This codes for CASSPYPTGSGELFF.

The chain recombines TRBV14 with TRBJ2-3, with TRBD2 matching 7 bases. V was clipped by 0 bases and J by 4 bases; unmatched bases: 10. This CDR3 is built from 17 residues. Germline lookup yields CDR1 SGHDN and CDR2 FVKESK. This chain's CDR3 is CASSQDGGRESADTQYF. The CDR3 DNA follows: TGTGCCAGCAGCCAAGATGGCGGGCGGGAGTCGGCAGATACGCAGTATTTT.